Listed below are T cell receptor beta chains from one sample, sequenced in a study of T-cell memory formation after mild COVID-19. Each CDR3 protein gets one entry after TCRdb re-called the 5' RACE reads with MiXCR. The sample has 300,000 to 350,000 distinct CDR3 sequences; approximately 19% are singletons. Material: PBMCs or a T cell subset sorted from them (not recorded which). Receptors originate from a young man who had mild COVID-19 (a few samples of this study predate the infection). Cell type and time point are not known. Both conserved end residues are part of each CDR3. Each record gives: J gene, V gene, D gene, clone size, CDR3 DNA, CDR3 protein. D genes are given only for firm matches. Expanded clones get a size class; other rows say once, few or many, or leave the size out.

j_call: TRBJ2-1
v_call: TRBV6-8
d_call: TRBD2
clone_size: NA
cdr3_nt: TGTGCCAGCACTGGGCTAGCGGGGCACAATGAGCAGTTCTTC
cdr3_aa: CASTGLAGHNEQFF

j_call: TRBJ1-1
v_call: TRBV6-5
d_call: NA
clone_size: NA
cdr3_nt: TGTGCCAGCAGAGAGACCCAGATAGGCACTGAAGCTTTCTTT
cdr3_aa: CASRETQIGTEAFF

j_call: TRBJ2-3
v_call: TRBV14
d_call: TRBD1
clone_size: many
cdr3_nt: TGTGCCAGCAGCCAAGTTGGCCTCCGGGACAGGGGCGCAGATACGCAGTATTTT
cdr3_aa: CASSQVGLRDRGADTQYF

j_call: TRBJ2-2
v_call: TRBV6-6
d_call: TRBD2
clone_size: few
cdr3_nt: TGTGCCAGCAGACCGTCCCGGCGGGGGGACGGGGAGCTGTTTTTT
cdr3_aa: CASRPSRRGDGELFF

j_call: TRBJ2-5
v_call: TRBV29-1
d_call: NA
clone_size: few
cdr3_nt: TGCAGCGTTGCTAGGGCTACGGCTGAGACCCAGTACTTC
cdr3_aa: CSVARATAETQYF

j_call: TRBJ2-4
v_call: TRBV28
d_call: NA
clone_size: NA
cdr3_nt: TGTGCCAGCAGTCCCCCCGGGGGCGCCCTGGGCATTCAGTACTTC
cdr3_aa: CASSPPGGALGIQYF

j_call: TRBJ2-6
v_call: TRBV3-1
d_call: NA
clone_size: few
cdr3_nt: TGTGCCAGCAGCCAAGGCGTGGCCTCTGGGGCCAACGTCCTGACTTTC
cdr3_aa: CASSQGVASGANVLTF

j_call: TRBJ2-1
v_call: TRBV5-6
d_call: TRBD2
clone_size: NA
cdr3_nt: TGTGCCAGCAGCTCGGGGGGGTGGAACAATGAGCAGTTCTTC
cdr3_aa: CASSSGGWNNEQFF

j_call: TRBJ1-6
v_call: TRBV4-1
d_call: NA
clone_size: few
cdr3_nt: TGCGCCAGCAGCCAAGAAAAGTTTTTGTATAATTCACCCCTCCACTTT
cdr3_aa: CASSQEKFLYNSPLHF

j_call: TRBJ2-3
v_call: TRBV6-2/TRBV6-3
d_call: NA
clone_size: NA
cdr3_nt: TGTGCCAGCAGTGGGGGCCGTAGCACAGATACGCAGTATTTT
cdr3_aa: CASSGGRSTDTQYF

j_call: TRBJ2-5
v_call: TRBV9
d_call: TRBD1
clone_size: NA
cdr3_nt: TGTGCCAGCGCCCTCCCCGAGCAGGGGGCGGAAGTGATAGAGACCCAGTACTTC
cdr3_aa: CASALPEQGAEVIETQYF

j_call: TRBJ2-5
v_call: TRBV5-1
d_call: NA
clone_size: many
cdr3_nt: TGCGCCAGCAGCCCGGAAGCGGGCCATGTGGGGGAGACCCAGTACTTC
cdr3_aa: CASSPEAGHVGETQYF

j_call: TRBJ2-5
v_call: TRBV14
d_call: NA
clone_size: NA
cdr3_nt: TGTGCCAGCAGCGCAAGCTCAGGCCCAACACGCTGGGGTCAAGAGACCCAGTACTTC
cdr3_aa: CASSASSGPTRWGQETQYF

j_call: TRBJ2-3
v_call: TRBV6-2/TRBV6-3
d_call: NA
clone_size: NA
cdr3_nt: TGTGCCACACACCGCGGGGGCCGGACCTTCACAGATACGCAGTATTTT
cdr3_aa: CATHRGGRTFTDTQYF

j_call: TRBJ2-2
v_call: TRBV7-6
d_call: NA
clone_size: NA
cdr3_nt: TGTGCCAGCAGCTTATCATTCTCTTTCGCGAACACCGGGGAGCTGTTTTTT
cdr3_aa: CASSLSFSFANTGELFF

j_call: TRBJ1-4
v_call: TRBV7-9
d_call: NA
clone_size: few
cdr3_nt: TGTGCCAGCAGGCCTAGGTCCAGATATGAAAAACTGTTTTTT
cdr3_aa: CASRPRSRYEKLFF